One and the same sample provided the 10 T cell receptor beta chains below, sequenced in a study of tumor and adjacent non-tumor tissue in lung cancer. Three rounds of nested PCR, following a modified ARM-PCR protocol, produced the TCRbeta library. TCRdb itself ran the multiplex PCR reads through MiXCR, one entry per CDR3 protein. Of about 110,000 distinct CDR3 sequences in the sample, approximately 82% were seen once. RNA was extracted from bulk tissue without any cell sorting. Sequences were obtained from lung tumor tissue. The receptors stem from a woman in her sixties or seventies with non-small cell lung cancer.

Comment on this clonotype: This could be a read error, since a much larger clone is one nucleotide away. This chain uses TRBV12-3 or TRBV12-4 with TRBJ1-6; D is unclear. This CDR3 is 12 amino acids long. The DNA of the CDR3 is TGTGCCAACAGTCCGGCGGGTTCACCCCTCCACTTT. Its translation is CANSPAGSPLHF.

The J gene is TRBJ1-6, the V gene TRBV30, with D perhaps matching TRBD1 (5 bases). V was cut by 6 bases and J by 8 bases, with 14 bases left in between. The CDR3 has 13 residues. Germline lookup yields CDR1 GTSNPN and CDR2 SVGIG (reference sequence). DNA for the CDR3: TGTGCCTGTATAGGGGAATATTATTCACCCCTCCACTTT. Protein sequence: CACIGEYYSPLHF. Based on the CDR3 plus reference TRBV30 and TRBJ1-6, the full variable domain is SQTIHQWPATLVQPVGSPLSLECTVEGTSNPNLYWYRQAAGRGLQLLFYSVGIGQISSEVPQNLSASRPQDRQFILSSKKLLLSDSGFYLCACIGEYYSPLHFGNGTRLTVT.

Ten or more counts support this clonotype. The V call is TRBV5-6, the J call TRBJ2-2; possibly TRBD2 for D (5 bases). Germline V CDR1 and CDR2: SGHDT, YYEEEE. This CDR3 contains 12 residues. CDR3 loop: CGSGRPTGELFF. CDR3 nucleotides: TGTGGAAGCGGCAGACCTACCGGGGAGCTGTTTTTT.

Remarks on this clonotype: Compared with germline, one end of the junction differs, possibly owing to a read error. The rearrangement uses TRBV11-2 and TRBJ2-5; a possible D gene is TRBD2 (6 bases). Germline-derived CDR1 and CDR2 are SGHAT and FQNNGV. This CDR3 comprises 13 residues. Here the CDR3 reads CASSFTWGETQNF. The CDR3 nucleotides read TGTGCCAGCAGCTTTACCTGGGGGGAGACCCAGAACTTC.

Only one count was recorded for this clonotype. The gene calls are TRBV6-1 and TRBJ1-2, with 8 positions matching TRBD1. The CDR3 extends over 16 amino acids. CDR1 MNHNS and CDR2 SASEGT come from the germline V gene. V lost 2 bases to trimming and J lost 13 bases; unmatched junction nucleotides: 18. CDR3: CASSENRDRPNYVSTF. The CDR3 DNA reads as TGTGCCAGCAGTGAAAACCGGGACAGGCCTAACTATGTCTCCACCTTC.

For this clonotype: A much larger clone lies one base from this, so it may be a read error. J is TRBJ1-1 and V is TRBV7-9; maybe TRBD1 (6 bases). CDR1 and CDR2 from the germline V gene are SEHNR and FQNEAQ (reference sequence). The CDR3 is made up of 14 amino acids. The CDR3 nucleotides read TGTGCCAGCAACTTAGGCGGACAGACCATTGAAGCTTTCTTT. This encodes CASNLGGQTIEAFF.

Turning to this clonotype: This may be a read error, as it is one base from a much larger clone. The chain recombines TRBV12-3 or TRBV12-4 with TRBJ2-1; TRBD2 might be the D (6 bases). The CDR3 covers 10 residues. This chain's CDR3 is CASSLTREIF. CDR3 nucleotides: TGTGCCAGCAGTTTGACTAGGGAGATCTTC.

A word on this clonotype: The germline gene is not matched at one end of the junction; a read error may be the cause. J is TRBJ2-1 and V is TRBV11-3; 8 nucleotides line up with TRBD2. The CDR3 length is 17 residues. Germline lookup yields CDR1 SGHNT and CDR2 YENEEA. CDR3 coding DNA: TGTACCAGCAATTTAGAGTTGACTAGCGAGAGCCACAATGAGCAGTTCTTC. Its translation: CTSNLELTSESHNEQFF.

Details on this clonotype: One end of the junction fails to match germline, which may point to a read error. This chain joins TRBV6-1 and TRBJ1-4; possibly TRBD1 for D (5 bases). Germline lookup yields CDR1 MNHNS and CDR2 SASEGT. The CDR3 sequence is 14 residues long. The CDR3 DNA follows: TGTGCCAGCAGTGAGGGGACGGACCTCGCTCGAGTGTATTTT. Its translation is CASSEGTDLARVYF.

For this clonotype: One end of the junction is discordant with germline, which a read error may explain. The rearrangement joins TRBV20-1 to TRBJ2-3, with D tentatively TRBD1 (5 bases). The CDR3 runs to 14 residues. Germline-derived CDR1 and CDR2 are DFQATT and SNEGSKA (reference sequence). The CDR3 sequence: CSVRRATKTDMQYF. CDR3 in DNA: TGCAGTGTTAGAAGGGCTACCAAGACAGATATGCAGTATTTT.